This TCR beta chain comes out of a study of T-cell memory formation after mild COVID-19 (TCRdb year 2021). Broadly, across the study: Most TCR sequence clusters were specific to one of the two donors. In a couple of donors, T-cell clones that expanded and contracted after mild COVID-19 were followed by sequencing TCRalpha and TCRbeta repertoires longitudinally. Two young, previously healthy adult volunteers, one female and one male, were included in the cohort.

Including the terminal cysteine and phenylalanine, the CDR3 comprises 16 residues. The entry retains the CDR3 DNA only, 48 bases that are in frame from base 1. Germline trimming amounts to 0 bases on V and 9 bases on J, with 9 as the count of junction bases outside the gene matches. In the germline V gene, CDR1 corresponds to MNHEY and CDR2 to SVGAGI. PBMCs were isolated by Ficoll-Paque density gradient centrifugation. The investigation overall reported the following: The detection of some responding clones in pre-infection memory suggests that pre-existing cross-reactive memory T cells joined the SARS-CoV-2 response. The study covered only a couple of mild cases, and larger cohorts including severe cases with pre-infection samples were considered necessary. Clones contracting from day 15 to 85 had balanced CD4/CD8 phenotypes, while a second wave expanding from day 15 to 37 was biased towards CD4+. Contracting CD4+ clones appeared mostly in the CM and EM memory subsets, whereas CD8+ clones were enriched in EMRA. SARS-CoV-2 specificity was not confirmed for the second-wave clones peaking on day 37.

The listed sequencing device is Illumina NovaSeq 6000. Using 5'RACE with constant-segment primers, TCRalpha and TCRbeta cDNA libraries were constructed, with sample barcodes and unique molecular identifiers added in the process. RNA was extracted from every sample with Trizol reagent. Libraries were amplified in two PCR steps, with a second sample barcode and Illumina TruSeq adapters added in the second step. Libraries were sequenced on an Illumina NovaSeq with 2 x 150 bp paired-end reads. The authors' pipeline ran thus. With migec v1.2.7, reads were demultiplexed and then collapsed into UMI-guided consensus sequences. Using mixcr v2.1.11, the UMI consensuses were aligned to TRA and TRB V and J templates and assembled into clonotypes. A clonotype was counted as expanded or contracted only if both edgeR and NoisET called the change significant, with noise models trained on biological replicates. For edgeR calls, the cutoffs were a false discovery rate-adjusted p below 0.01 and a log2 fold-change threshold of 1. As an exploratory analysis of dynamics, PCA with hierarchical clustering was applied to max-normalized trajectories of the 1000 most abundant clonotypes. Separately sequenced CD4+ and CD8+ repertoires were used to assign the CD4 or CD8 phenotype of responding clones. The public reads were run again by TCRdb, first through fastp at Q25 and then through MiXCR, and only productive beta chains were kept. Under each unique CDR3 protein, matching rows form one entry showing the most common genes and DNA. The V and J calls, along with clone size, are taken from TCRdb and not from the paper's own processing. This sample comprises more than 250,000 distinct CDR3 sequences, over 15% of them detected only once. The leading ten clones occupy 22% of the sample.

This clonotype has at least ten counts. The clone's antigen remains unknown. It has no much larger one-base neighbor in the sample; base qualities were not kept. Recombination linked TRBV6-5 to TRBJ2-2, with TRBD2 identical over 8 junction bases. This TCR derives from a man between 18 and 35 years old who had mild COVID-19 (a few samples of this study predate the infection). The sample titles of this study are shuffled in the database, so cell type and time point are left out; the donor was told from shared clones. The specimen sequenced was PBMCs or a T cell subset sorted from them (not recorded which). CDR3 sequence: CASSYSVNSGVRELFF. The base sequence is TGTGCCAGCAGTTACTCTGTGAATAGCGGGGTCCGGGAGCTGTTTTTT.